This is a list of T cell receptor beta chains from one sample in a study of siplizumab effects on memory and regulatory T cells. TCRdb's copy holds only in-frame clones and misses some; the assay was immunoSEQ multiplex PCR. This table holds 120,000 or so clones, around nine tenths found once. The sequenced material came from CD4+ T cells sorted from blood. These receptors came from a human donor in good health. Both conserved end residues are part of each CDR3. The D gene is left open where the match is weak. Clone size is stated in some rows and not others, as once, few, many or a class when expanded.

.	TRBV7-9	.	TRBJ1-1	CASSLGRAAEAFF	TGTGCCAGCAGCTTAGGTCGTGCGGCTGAAGCTTTCTTT
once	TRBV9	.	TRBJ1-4	CASSVGASHEKLFF	TGTGCCAGCAGCGTGGGGGCTAGTCATGAAAAACTGTTTTTT
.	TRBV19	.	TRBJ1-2	CASSTSREDYGYTF	TGTGCCAGTAGTACATCAAGGGAGGACTATGGCTACACCTTC
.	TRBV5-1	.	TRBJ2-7	CASSLDFGTLSSYEQYF	TGCGCCAGCAGCTTGGACTTCGGGACACTTTCCTCCTACGAGCAGTACTTC
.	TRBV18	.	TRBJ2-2	CASSPSTGELFF	TGTGCCAGCTCACCTAGTACCGGGGAGCTGTTTTTT
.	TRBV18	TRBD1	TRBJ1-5	CASSPGQGYYQPQHF	TGTGCCAGCTCACCGGGACAGGGGTATTATCAGCCCCAGCATTTT
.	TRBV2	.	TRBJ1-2	CASSEAPGNYGYTF	TGTGCCAGCAGTGAAGCTCCGGGGAACTATGGCTACACCTTC
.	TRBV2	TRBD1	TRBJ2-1	CASKRTGGNEQFF	TGTGCCAGCAAGCGGACAGGGGGAAATGAGCAGTTCTTC
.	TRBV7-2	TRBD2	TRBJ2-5	CASSPRSGGVLGLETQYF	TGTGCCAGCAGCCCGAGAAGCGGGGGGGTCTTGGGTTTGGAGACCCAGTACTTC
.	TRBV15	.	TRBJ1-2	CATSRRGLLNYGYTF	TGTGCCACCAGCAGGAGGGGCTTGCTGAACTATGGCTACACCTTC
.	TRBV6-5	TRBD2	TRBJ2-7	CASSSLAGGSYEQYF	TGTGCCAGCAGTTCACTAGCGGGAGGGTCCTACGAGCAGTACTTC
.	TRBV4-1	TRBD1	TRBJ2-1	CASSHPGQALNEQFF	TGCGCCAGCAGCCACCCGGGACAGGCGCTCAATGAGCAGTTCTTC
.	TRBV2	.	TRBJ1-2	CASSDPVGGYGYTF	TGTGCCAGCAGTGACCCGGTGGGGGGCTATGGCTACACCTTC
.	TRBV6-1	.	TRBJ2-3	CASSEMGSDLNTQYF	TGTGCCAGCAGTGAAATGGGATCGGATCTAAATACGCAGTATTTT
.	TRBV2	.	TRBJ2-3	CASSETGTDTQYF	TGTGCCAGCAGCGAAACCGGCACAGATACGCAGTATTTT
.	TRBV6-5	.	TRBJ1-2	CASTLGANSNYGYTF	TGTGCCAGCACCCTCGGAGCTAATTCCAACTATGGCTACACCTTC
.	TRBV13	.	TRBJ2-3	CASSLGGAGQSDTDTQYF	TGTGCCAGCAGCTTAGGGGGGGCGGGACAGTCAGACACAGATACGCAGTATTTT
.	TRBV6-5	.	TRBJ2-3	CASGRTVTDTQYF	TGTGCCAGCGGAAGGACAGTCACAGATACGCAGTATTTT
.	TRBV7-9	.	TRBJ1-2	CASSSTGKNYGYTF	TGTGCCAGCAGCTCCACCGGGAAGAACTATGGCTACACCTTC
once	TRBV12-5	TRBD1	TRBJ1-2	CASGLVETGAGYTF	TGTGCTAGTGGTTTGGTAGAGACAGGGGCTGGCTACACCTTC
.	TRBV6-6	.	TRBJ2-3	CASSTSEGPTTDTQYF	TGTGCCAGCAGTACCTCGGAGGGGCCCACTACGGATACGCAGTATTTT
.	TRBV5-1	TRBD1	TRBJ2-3	CASRDRESDTQYF	TGCGCCAGTAGGGACAGGGAGTCAGATACGCAGTATTTT
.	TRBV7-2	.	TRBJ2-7	CASSSWRLVGEQYF	TGTGCCAGCAGCTCCTGGAGACTAGTCGGCGAGCAGTACTTC
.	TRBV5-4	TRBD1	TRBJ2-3	CASSSDRVKDTQYF	TGTGCCAGCAGCTCCGACAGGGTAAAAGATACGCAGTATTTT
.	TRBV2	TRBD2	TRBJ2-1	CASSVSGGATYNEQFF	TGTGCCAGCAGTGTCAGCGGGGGGGCCACCTACAATGAGCAGTTCTTC
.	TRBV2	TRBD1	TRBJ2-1	CASSAGQGSYNEQFF	TGTGCCAGCAGTGCCGGACAGGGGTCATACAATGAGCAGTTCTTC
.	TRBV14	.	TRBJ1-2	CASSQDGGPKGYTF	TGTGCCAGCAGCCAAGATGGGGGCCCAAAAGGCTACACCTTC
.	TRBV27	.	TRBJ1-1	CASSFDGRTEAFF	TGTGCCAGCAGTTTCGACGGCCGTACTGAAGCTTTCTTT
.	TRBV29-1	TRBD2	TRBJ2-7	CSVRTSGKGPYEQYF	TGCAGCGTCCGGACTAGCGGAAAAGGCCCCTACGAGCAGTACTTC
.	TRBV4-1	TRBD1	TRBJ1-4	CASSQKQQGSREKLFF	TGCGCCAGCAGCCAGAAACAACAGGGGTCCCGGGAAAAACTGTTTTTT
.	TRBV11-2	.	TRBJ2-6	CASSLEGGKGANVLTF	TGTGCCAGCAGCTTAGAGGGGGGCAAGGGGGCCAACGTCCTGACTTTC
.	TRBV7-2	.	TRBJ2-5	CASSIKARETQYF	TGTGCCAGCAGCATCAAGGCTCGAGAGACCCAGTACTTC
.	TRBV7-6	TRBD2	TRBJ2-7	CASSPLAGLANEQYF	TGTGCCAGCAGCCCTCTGGCGGGACTAGCCAACGAGCAGTACTTC
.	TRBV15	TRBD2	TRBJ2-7	CATSSASGSSYEQYF	TGTGCCACCAGCAGCGCTAGCGGCAGCTCCTACGAGCAGTACTTC
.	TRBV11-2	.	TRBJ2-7	CASSLGAYEQYF	TGTGCCAGCAGCTTAGGGGCTTACGAGCAGTACTTC
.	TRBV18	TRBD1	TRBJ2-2	CASSPRQGRDTGELFF	TGTGCCAGCTCACCTCGACAGGGGCGAGACACCGGGGAGCTGTTTTTT
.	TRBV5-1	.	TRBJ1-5	CASSLDGYGNQPQHF	TGCGCCAGCAGCTTGGACGGGTATGGCAATCAGCCCCAGCATTTT
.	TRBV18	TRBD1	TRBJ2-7	CASSPGTGREYEQYF	TGTGCCAGCTCACCAGGGACAGGGAGGGAATACGAGCAGTACTTC
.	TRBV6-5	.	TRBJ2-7	CASSTYRWGNEQYF	TGTGCCAGCAGTACTTATCGTTGGGGTAACGAGCAGTACTTC
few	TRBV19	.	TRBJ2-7	CASSSGQPYEQYF	TGTGCCAGTAGTAGTGGACAGCCCTACGAGCAGTACTTC
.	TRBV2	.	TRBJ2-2	CASSPERPSNTGELFF	TGTGCCAGCAGTCCCGAACGACCATCGAACACCGGGGAGCTGTTTTTT
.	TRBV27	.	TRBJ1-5	CATTRPQHF	TGTGCCACCACAAGGCCCCAGCATTTT
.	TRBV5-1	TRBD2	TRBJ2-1	CASSREGRLEIYNEQFF	TGCGCCAGCAGCAGGGAGGGGAGGCTAGAAATATACAATGAGCAGTTCTTC
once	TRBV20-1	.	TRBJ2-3	CSGRRTDTQYF	TGCAGTGGGAGGAGAACAGATACGCAGTATTTT
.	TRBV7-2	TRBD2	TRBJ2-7	CASSLASGGEYF	TGTGCCAGCAGCTTAGCGTCGGGGGGGGAGTACTTC
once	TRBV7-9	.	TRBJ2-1	CASRTNEQFF	TGTGCCAGCAGGACCAATGAGCAGTTCTTC
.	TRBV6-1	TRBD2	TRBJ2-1	CASTTPGLAANEQFF	TGTGCCAGCACCACGCCGGGACTAGCGGCTAATGAGCAGTTCTTC
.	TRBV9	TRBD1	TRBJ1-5	CASSPGTGINQPQHF	TGTGCCAGCAGCCCCGGGACAGGGATTAATCAGCCCCAGCATTTT
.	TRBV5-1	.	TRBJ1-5	CASSLEGGSNQPQHF	TGCGCCAGCAGCTTGGAGGGGGGATCCAATCAGCCCCAGCATTTT
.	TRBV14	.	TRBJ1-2	CASSQHRNYGYTF	TGTGCCAGCAGCCAACACCGTAACTATGGCTACACCTTC
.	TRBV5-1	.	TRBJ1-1	CASSLAGGARMNTEAFF	TGCGCCAGCAGCTTGGCGGGGGGCGCGAGGATGAACACTGAAGCTTTCTTT
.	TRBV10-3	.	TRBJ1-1	CAIRSVGGEAFF	TGTGCCATAAGGTCGGTTGGAGGTGAAGCTTTCTTT
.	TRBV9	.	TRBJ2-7	CASSPQGGGISYEQYF	TGTGCCAGCAGCCCACAAGGAGGGGGAATCTCCTACGAGCAGTACTTC
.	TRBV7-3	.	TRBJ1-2	CASSLNLGGYTF	TGTGCCAGCAGCTTAAATTTAGGAGGCTACACCTTC
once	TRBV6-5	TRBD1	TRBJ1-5	CASSSTTGGREPQHF	TGTGCCAGCAGTTCGACGACAGGGGGCCGGGAGCCCCAGCATTTT
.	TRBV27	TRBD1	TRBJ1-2	CASSSPRTGGNGYTF	TGTGCCAGCAGTTCACCCCGGACAGGGGGCAATGGCTACACCTTC
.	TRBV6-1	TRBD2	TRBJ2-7	CASSEGLAGPYEQYF	TGTGCCAGCAGTGAGGGCCTAGCGGGGCCCTACGAGCAGTACTTC
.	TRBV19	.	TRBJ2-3	CASSIGDTQYF	TGTGCCAGTAGTATTGGAGATACGCAGTATTTT
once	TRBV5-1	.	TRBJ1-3	CASSSSPTASSGNTIYF	TGCGCCAGCAGCTCCTCCCCGACGGCCAGCTCTGGAAACACCATATATTTT